This T cell receptor (beta chain) comes out of a study of T cells in Graves' hyperthyroidism and ophthalmopathy (dated by TCRdb to between 2018 and 2021). Broadly, across the study: Peripheral blood was sampled at the time of initial diagnosis, prior to any treatment. Prospective prediction of ophthalmopathy was tested in an independent validation cohort consisting of about 19 hyperthyroidism patients and approximately 16 patients who later progressed to ophthalmopathy. A discovery cohort of about a hundred patients, 43 with Graves' ophthalmopathy and about 58 with stable Graves' hyperthyroidism, was used to find distinguishing TCR V-J signatures. In addition, the study compared T-cell repertoires in thyroid tissue and in blood from several Graves' hyperthyroidism patients. The paper reports TCR Vbeta CDR3 sequencing of 140 or so peripheral blood samples: under 45 ophthalmopathy, roughly 74 hyperthyroidism and around 17 progressor patients. Once sampling was done, hyperthyroidism patients were given methimazole at a starting dose of 30 mg daily, whereas ophthalmopathy patients were given high-dose intravenous methylprednisolone. For training and testing, the 80 to 100 patients in the discovery cohort were randomly divided in a 7:3 ratio. The paper as a whole reports these results and caveats: Blood samples also contained most of the expanded thyroid clonotypes (frequency above 0.001), which suggests that blood repertoires may reflect thyroid immune responses. No statistical method was used to set the sample size in advance, and investigators knew the group allocation. A 13 V-J signature model separated ophthalmopathy from stable hyperthyroidism, with over 85% sensitivity and about 81% specificity in cross-validation and 80%/75% in testing. In validation, the model predicted progression to ophthalmopathy with roughly 66% sensitivity and less than 80% specificity, a median of roughly seven months before onset.

This clonotype was recorded at least ten times. Its specific antigen is unknown. Base qualities are not provided; no much larger clone lies one nucleotide away. Graves' hyperthyroidism was defined as stable when no progression to ophthalmopathy occurred over 18 months of follow-up. The hyperthyroidism patients were between 18 and 65 years old and newly diagnosed, with a disease duration of less than 2 months. The study excluded patients with uncontrolled infections, other autoimmune diseases, pregnancy or lactation. Diagnoses were based on clinical symptoms, serum thyroxine and TRAb, thyroid ultrasound and orbital computed tomography. PBMCs were separated from approximately 9.9 ml of fresh peripheral blood using Ficoll-Paque density gradient centrifugation. Trizol reagent was used to extract total RNA, and RNA quality was then checked on an Agilent 2100 Bioanalyzer. TCR beta CDR3 regions were amplified from RNA transcripts. For the first round of RT-PCR on the TCR CDR3, the HTBI primer set was used together with the Qiagen OneStep RT-PCR kit. Libraries were constructed in a second round of multiplex PCR, after which size selection and purification were performed. The libraries were sequenced on an Illumina HiSeq2000 using paired-end 100 bp reads. Per the source publication's procedure: SOAPnuke was used to process the raw data, removing reads that contained adapters or uncalled bases, had a mean Phred below 15, or lacked an exact match to the constant primer or identifier. High-quality paired reads were merged with COPE v1.2.5, and unique nucleotide sequences were defined as clonotypes. Clonotypes were aligned to IMGT TRBV, TRBD and TRBJ reference segments using MiTCR v1.1. The analysis was restricted to V-J combinations with a frequency above 0.0001, which together covered about 99% of the repertoires. The TCS score was defined as F50 (clonal expansion) divided by E x V (chaos), with BLOSUM62-based TCRdist calculated between CDR3 peptides within each V-J. Welch's t-statistics and random forest reduced around 510 V-J features to about 12, which were used in a naive Bayes classifier (R e1071). The similarity between thyroid and blood repertoires was quantified using the Morisita-Horn index. The raw public data were reprocessed by TCRdb itself: fastp quality trimming at Q25, MiXCR clonotype calling, in-frame beta chains only. A single entry per CDR3 protein holds the most common genes and DNA from its merged rows. These V and J calls rely on TCRdb rather than the paper's analysis. The table for this sample lists hundreds of thousands of distinct CDR3 sequences; about 35% of them were counted only once. The ten top clones hold around 30% of the sample.

The source of this sequence is a woman aged 40 to 50 with Graves' hyperthyroidism. Sequencing input: blood.

For the CDR3, the sequence is CASSPAAVRNSPLHF. The bases are TGTGCCAGCAGCCCCGCCGCAGTGCGGAATTCACCCCTCCACTTT. The chain links TRBV7-8 with TRBJ1-6; the D segment cannot be called with confidence. Its CDR3 holds 15 amino acids, cysteine through phenylalanine. Only the CDR3 DNA is retained, 45 bases long and in frame from the first base. CDR1 and CDR2, looked up from the germline V gene, are SGHVS and FQNEAQ. The germline ends are 15 bases apart after V is trimmed by 5 bases and J by 7 bases.